These T cell receptor beta chains were read from a single sample in a study of T cell responses to AZD1222 COVID-19 vaccine. Data came from immunoSEQ multiplex PCR; TCRdb stores just in-frame clones and leaves some out. Among about 120,000 clones, around 87% were seen once, and the ten largest hold under 3%. The sample consisted of peripheral blood, taken 28 days after the second AZD1222 dose. Every receptor here comes from an adult who received the AZD1222 COVID-19 vaccine. The CDR3 runs from the conserved cysteine through the conserved F or W. A D gene is named only where the DNA matches it firmly. Clone size is not always given. Where it is, it says once, few, many or a class for expanded clones.

V	J	D	size	DNA	CDR3
TRBV5-5	TRBJ1-4	-	-	TGTGCCAGCAGCTCAACAGGGAATAATGAAAAACTGTTTTTT	CASSSTGNNEKLFF
TRBV5-1	TRBJ2-3	TRBD1	-	TGCGCCAGCAGCTTGGTACAGGGGAGCACAGATACGCAGTATTTT	CASSLVQGSTDTQYF
TRBV18	TRBJ2-3	-	-	TGTGCCAGCTCACCACGACTATCCCTGAAGGCAGATACGCAGTATTTT	CASSPRLSLKADTQYF
TRBV5-1	TRBJ2-1	-	-	TGCGCCAGCAGCTTGGAGGGTGGTGGGGGCAATGAGCAGTTCTTC	CASSLEGGGGNEQFF
TRBV7-9	TRBJ1-5	-	-	TGTGCCAGCAGCCTAGGGGGATCGCAGGGCAATCAGCCCCAGCATTTT	CASSLGGSQGNQPQHF
TRBV5-5	TRBJ1-4	TRBD1	-	TGTGCCAGCAGCCGGACAGGTTACGAAAAACTGTTTTTT	CASSRTGYEKLFF
TRBV29-1	TRBJ2-2	-	-	TGCAGCGTTGGGCAGGGAAGTAGCGCCGGGGAGCTGTTTTTT	CSVGQGSSAGELFF
TRBV7-9	TRBJ1-1	-	-	TGTGCCAGCAGCGGGATAGTCACTGAAGCTTTCTTT	CASSGIVTEAFF
TRBV19	TRBJ2-3	-	once	TGTGCCAGTAGTATAGTTGGGGGTCCCACAGATACGCAGTATTTT	CASSIVGGPTDTQYF
TRBV11-3	TRBJ1-1	-	-	TGTGCCAGCAGCTTGTATTCCGGGTCCACTGAAGCTTTCTTT	CASSLYSGSTEAFF
TRBV6-1	TRBJ2-1	TRBD2	-	TGTGCCAGCAGTGCTGGACTAGCGGGGCCCGTCAATGAGCAGTTCTTC	CASSAGLAGPVNEQFF
TRBV28	TRBJ1-2	-	-	TGTGCCAGCAGTAGGGCAGCGAACTATGGCTACACCTTC	CASSRAANYGYTF
TRBV11-2	TRBJ1-1	-	-	TGTGCCAGCAGCTGGGTCTTAGACCCTACCTCGGGTGGCACTGAAGCTTTCTTT	CASSWVLDPTSGGTEAFF
TRBV5-6	TRBJ1-4	-	-	TGTGCCAGCAGCTTGTTTTCTGGCCGAGAACTGTTTTTT	CASSLFSGRELFF
TRBV6-5	TRBJ1-4	TRBD1	-	TGTGCCAGCAGTTACTCCTCAGGGGGCTCGAGGGAAAAACTGTTTTTT	CASSYSSGGSREKLFF
TRBV11-2	TRBJ2-5	-	-	TGTGCCAGCAGCCTGAGGGGGACCCAAGAGACCCAGTACTTC	CASSLRGTQETQYF
TRBV5-5	TRBJ2-3	TRBD2	-	TGTGCCAGCAGCTTGGCCATGACTAGCGGGGGTGATACGCAGTATTTT	CASSLAMTSGGDTQYF
TRBV2	TRBJ2-6	-	few	TGTGCCAGCAGCTTTTCTTGGGGTTCTGGGGCCAACGTCCTGACTTTC	CASSFSWGSGANVLTF
TRBV14	TRBJ2-7	-	-	TGTGCCAGCAGCCAAGATAGGTACAGGGCGGGGGAGCAGTACTTC	CASSQDRYRAGEQYF
TRBV5-1	TRBJ1-2	TRBD1	once	TGCGCCAGCAGCATCGGGACAGGAGCCTATGGCTACACCTTC	CASSIGTGAYGYTF
TRBV12-5	TRBJ1-2	-	-	TGTGCTAGTGGTTTAACTGGACCGCGCTATGGCTACACCTTC	CASGLTGPRYGYTF
TRBV7-9	TRBJ1-2	TRBD1	-	TGTGCCAGCAGCTCGGGGACAGCCCATGGCTACACCTTC	CASSSGTAHGYTF
TRBV7-8	TRBJ2-7	TRBD1	-	TGTGCCAGCAGCACCTATTCGACAGGGGCGATGGGCAACGAGCAGTACTTC	CASSTYSTGAMGNEQYF
TRBV7-9	TRBJ2-3	TRBD1	-	TGTGCCAGCAGCCTACAGGGGGCAAGCACAGATACGCAGTATTTT	CASSLQGASTDTQYF
TRBV7-2	TRBJ1-5	-	-	TGTGCCAGCAGCTTAAGACAGGACAATCAGCCCCAGCATTTT	CASSLRQDNQPQHF
TRBV14	TRBJ1-1	-	-	TGTGCCAGCAGCCCTTTGAAGGAGGTCAGGAACACTGAAGCTTTCTTT	CASSPLKEVRNTEAFF
TRBV2	TRBJ2-7	TRBD2	-	TGTGCCAGCCTCTGGCGGGGGGGCAAGTACGAGCAGTACTTC	CASLWRGGKYEQYF
TRBV6-1	TRBJ1-1	-	-	TGTGCCAGCAGTGAAGGGCCGGAGACTGAAGCTTTCTTT	CASSEGPETEAFF
TRBV5-4	TRBJ1-1	-	-	TGTGCCAGCAGCATCCAGGGAGTGAACACTGAAGCTTTCTTT	CASSIQGVNTEAFF
TRBV5-6	TRBJ1-2	-	-	TGTGCCAGCACTCGGCCGGCGGCGCGGTATGGCTACACCTTC	CASTRPAARYGYTF
TRBV6-5	TRBJ1-4	-	-	TGTGCCAGCTATTCAGGGCTAACTAATGAAAAACTGTTTTTT	CASYSGLTNEKLFF
TRBV2	TRBJ1-1	-	-	TGTGCCAGCAGCACCAAGGTTGGGGAAACTGAAGCTTTCTTT	CASSTKVGETEAFF
TRBV14	TRBJ2-3	-	-	TGTGCCAGCAGCCAAGCCGGGCGGGGAAACACAGATACGCAGTATTTT	CASSQAGRGNTDTQYF
TRBV27	TRBJ2-7	-	-	TGTGCCAGCGGCCCCACAGGGCACGAGCAGTACTTC	CASGPTGHEQYF
TRBV7-2	TRBJ2-1	-	-	TGTGCCAGCAGCTTAGACGGGACGGCTTCTGGTGAGCAGTTCTTC	CASSLDGTASGEQFF
TRBV6-2/TRBV6-3	TRBJ1-1	-	-	TGTGCCAGCAGTTACACAGGGCGGACTGAAGCTTTCTTT	CASSYTGRTEAFF
TRBV7-2	TRBJ1-6	TRBD1	-	TGTGCCAGCAGCTTAGCACAGGGGTTGGGATCACCCCTCCACTTT	CASSLAQGLGSPLHF
TRBV30	TRBJ1-5	-	-	TGTGCCTGGAGTGAGGGCAGGGTTGATCAGCCCCAGCATTTT	CAWSEGRVDQPQHF
TRBV7-7	TRBJ2-2	TRBD1	-	TGTGCTAGCAGCCCAAAGAGTGGGACAGGGAACACCGGGGAGCTGTTTTTT	CASSPKSGTGNTGELFF
TRBV28	TRBJ2-7	-	-	TGTGCCAGCAGATCCGACAGGTACGAGCAGTACTTC	CASRSDRYEQYF
TRBV15	TRBJ2-6	-	-	TGTGCCACCAGCGGCGGACAGTCTGGGGCCAACGTCCTGACTTTC	CATSGGQSGANVLTF
TRBV5-1	TRBJ1-6	-	-	TGCGCCAGCAGCCCCCAGGGTTACAATTCACCCCTCCACTTT	CASSPQGYNSPLHF
TRBV5-1	TRBJ1-5	-	few	TGCGCCAGCAGCCCTGGGGGGATCAATCAGCCCCAGCATTTT	CASSPGGINQPQHF
TRBV4-3	TRBJ2-2	-	-	TGCGCCAGCAGCCCGACCGGGATTCCCGGCCGGGAGCTGTTTTTT	CASSPTGIPGRELFF
TRBV19	TRBJ1-2	-	-	TGTGCCAGTAGTATCTCCCTTTTGATCTGGGGCGGCTACACCTTC	CASSISLLIWGGYTF
TRBV18	TRBJ2-3	TRBD2	-	TGTGCCAGCTCACCACCCGTTAGCGGGGGGGCCTCAGATACGCAGTATTTT	CASSPPVSGGASDTQYF
TRBV2	TRBJ1-5	-	-	TGTGCCAGCAAGGACTTTGCGACAGGTGGCCAGCCCCAGCATTTT	CASKDFATGGQPQHF
TRBV28	TRBJ1-1	-	-	TGTGCCAGCATCTCCCTAGGGAACACTGAAGCTTTCTTT	CASISLGNTEAFF
TRBV7-2	TRBJ1-2	-	-	TGTGCCAGCAGCTTAAGGACCTGGGGCTACACCTTC	CASSLRTWGYTF
TRBV7-2	TRBJ2-5	TRBD2	-	TGTGCCAGCAGCTGGACTAGCGGGGGGGCAAAAGAGACCCAGTACTTC	CASSWTSGGAKETQYF
TRBV11-3	TRBJ2-7	-	-	TGTGCCAGCAGCTGGGGACGGACTTACGAGCAGTACTTC	CASSWGRTYEQYF
TRBV6-2/TRBV6-3	TRBJ1-5	-	-	TGTGCCAGCAGTTTGCCCCGCGTTGTAGGTAAGCCCCAGCATTTT	CASSLPRVVGKPQHF
TRBV2	TRBJ1-2	-	-	TGTGCCAGCCTGGCCCTGCGGGGCTACACCTTC	CASLALRGYTF